The source of this T cell receptor (beta chain) is a study of blood T cell repertoires in COVID-19. From germline, CDR1 is MDHEN and CDR2 SYDVKM. The CDR3 extends over 15 amino acids. V was clipped by 5 bases and J by 11 bases; unmatched bases: 16. In the study's own analysis: Nucleated cell number was recorded as an estimate derived from reference gene primer amplification. The data were produced by immunoSEQ multiplex PCR, yet TCRdb's version contains in-frame clones alone and is incomplete. The V and J calls and clone size come from that table; D and trimming were worked out from the DNA. The sample shows about 350,000 clones, 87% of them seen only once. Cohorts were assigned according to the clinical history that participants reported. Recovered Cohort 3 donors showed two negative PCRs, clearance, or symptom resolution.

The TCR comes from a woman aged 25 to 39 who had recovered from COVID-19. The sequenced sample was PBMCs or T cells enriched from blood (not recorded which). The chain is built from TRBV28 and TRBJ2-3; 7 bases are a match to TRBD1. This chain's CDR3 is CASSPPGTAGRGQYF. CDR3 DNA: TGTGCCAGCAGTCCACCTGGGACAGCCGGCCGGGGGCAGTATTTT.